This paragraph reports one T cell receptor beta chain. The RNA, roughly 0.45 to 1 ug, was put through reverse transcription using random hexamers. TCRdb ran MiXCR on the immunoSEQ multiplex PCR reads and lists one entry per CDR3 protein. The sample yields over 70,000 distinct CDR3 sequences, roughly 96% seen once. The entry originates in a study of CD8 T cells in Susac syndrome. Trimming took 0 bases from V and 3 from J, leaving 20 bases between them. There are 18 residues in the CDR3. Germline CDR1 and CDR2: SGHAT and FQNNGV. The V and J genes are TRBV11-2 and TRBJ1-2; possibly TRBD1 for D (5 bases). The sequence came from a human donor with Susac syndrome. Sequences were obtained from CD8+ T cells from PBMCs. The CDR3 bases are TGTGCCAGCAGCTTAGACAGGGTGTTTCAAGTGGCCCACTATGGCTACACCTTC. As protein: CASSLDRVFQVAHYGYTF.